The 18 T cell receptor beta chains reported below all come from one sample, sequenced in a study of T-cell memory formation after mild COVID-19. TCRdb independently ran MiXCR on the 5' RACE reads; one entry per CDR3 protein. The sample has around 470,000 distinct CDR3 sequences, 20% seen once. Sequences were obtained from PBMCs or a T cell subset sorted from them (not recorded which). The receptors originated from an adult woman who had mild COVID-19 (a few samples of this study predate the infection). Cell type and time point are not known.

V is TRBV6-5 and J is TRBJ1-2; the D gene is possibly TRBD1 (5 bases). In germline, CDR1 is MNHEY, CDR2 SVGAGI. V was shortened by 2 bases and J by 5 bases, with 12 bases between the two germline ends. The CDR3 has 14 residues. This chain's CDR3 is CASSYLGPKYGYTF. Here the CDR3 DNA reads TGTGCCAGCAGTTACCTGGGACCGAAGTATGGCTACACCTTC.

This clonotype showed up many times. Germline and junction disagree at one end, which may indicate a read error. This chain connects TRBV7-7 to TRBJ2-3; 9 bases agree with TRBD1. CDR1 is SSHAT and CDR2 is FNYEAQ in the germline V gene (reference sequence). The CDR3 is 14 amino acids. For the CDR3, the DNA is TGTGCTAGCAGCCCCGACAGGGGGACAGATACGCAGTATTTT. Its protein product is CASSPDRGTDTQYF.

This clonotype was counted between two and nine times. The chain has TRBV27 and TRBJ2-7; D is unresolved. V was pared by 2 bases and J by 1 base, with 12 bases between. This CDR3 contains 15 residues. Germline V gives CDR1 MNHEY, CDR2 SMNVEV (reference sequence). CDR3 sequence reads: CASSLLGLRSYEQYF. DNA of the CDR3: TGTGCCAGCAGTTTACTGGGTTTAAGATCCTACGAGCAGTACTTC.

The rearrangement uses TRBV20-1 and TRBJ2-1, with 9 bases lining up with TRBD2. The V and J ends lost 8 bases and 3 bases, in that order; junction bases with no gene match: 8. Germline values: CDR1 DFQATT, CDR2 SNEGSKA (reference sequence). The CDR3 extends over 14 amino acids. The CDR3 reads CSSSGRANYNEQFF. In DNA form, the CDR3 reads TGCAGTAGTAGCGGGAGAGCGAACTACAATGAGCAGTTCTTC.

This clonotype was counted a few times. V and J are TRBV5-5 and TRBJ1-4; D is ambiguous. V lost 0 bases, J lost 6 bases, and 12 bases lay in between. Germline values: CDR1 SGHKS, CDR2 YYEKEE (reference sequence). The CDR3 length is 15 residues. DNA of the CDR3: TGTGCCAGCAGCTTGGCGCCCAGAAAGGATGAAAAACTGTTTTTT. This sequence encodes CASSLAPRKDEKLFF.

The sample holds a few counts of this clonotype. The chain has TRBV25-1 and TRBJ2-1; TRBD1 matches 7 bases. Trimming removed 4 bases from V and 4 bases from J; junction bases left unmatched: 10. This CDR3 is built from 16 residues. Germline CDR1 and CDR2: MGHDK and SYGVNS. The CDR3 protein is CASSVQGTAKYNEQFF. CDR3 nucleotide sequence: TGTGCCAGCAGTGTCCAAGGGACAGCTAAATACAATGAGCAGTTCTTC.

This CDR3 reads CASGGQGADTEAFF. CDR3 coding DNA: TGCGCCAGCGGGGGACAGGGTGCGGACACTGAAGCTTTCTTT. The chain links TRBV5-1 to TRBJ1-1; 9 bases match TRBD1. This CDR3 has 14 amino acids. V lost 7 bases, J lost 3 bases, and 7 bases stayed unmatched. Germline V lookup: CDR1 SGHRS, CDR2 YFSETQ. Full variable domain (outside the CDR3, taken from reference TRBV5-1 and TRBJ1-1): KAGVTQTPRYLIKTRGQQVTLSCSPISGHRSVSWYQQTPGQGLQFLFEYFSETQRNKGNFPGRFSGRQFSNSRSEMNVSTLELGDSALYLCASGGQGADTEAFFGQGTRLTVV.

This clonotype has at least ten counts. Its ends do not fully match the called genes, so a read error is possible. V and J are TRBV11-2 and TRBJ2-2; D not certain. Germline V gene sequence: CDR1 SGHAT, CDR2 FQNNGV. This CDR3 spans 14 amino acids. The CDR3 protein is CASSLQANTGELFF. CDR3 sequence (DNA): TGCGCCAGCAGCTTGCAGGCGAACACCGGGGAGCTGTTTTTT.

This clonotype was counted a few times. V gene TRBV15 combines with J gene TRBJ2-7; D is possibly TRBD1 or TRBD2 (7 bases each). The V end lost 8 bases, the J end lost 5 bases, and 22 bases lay between the germline ends. Germline CDR1 is LNHNV and CDR2 is YYDKDF (reference sequence). This CDR3 spans 15 amino acids. This CDR3 is CATSRGGGSHHEQYF. In nucleotides, the CDR3 is TGTGCCACCTCCAGGGGGGGCGGGAGTCACCACGAGCAGTACTTC.

The V gene is TRBV29-1, the J gene TRBJ2-1, with 9 bases identical to TRBD1. The CDR3 spans 13 residues. J gave up 4 bases and V 6 bases, and 4 bases lay outside the gene matches. Germline CDR1 SQVTM, CDR2 ANQGSEA. The CDR3 nucleotides are TGCAGCGTGGGACAGGGTGGGTACAATGAGCAGTTCTTC. Residues: CSVGQGGYNEQFF.

This clonotype turned up a few times. The chain links TRBV5-1 to TRBJ2-5, with D possibly being TRBD2 (6 bases). V shed 5 bases and J shed 1 base, with 12 bases lying between them. The CDR3 loop spans 14 amino acids. Per germline, CDR1 SGHRS and CDR2 YFSETQ. The CDR3 DNA is TGCGCCAGCAGGCCTTGGGGAGGCCAAGAGACCCAGTACTTC. This gives the protein CASRPWGGQETQYF.

This clonotype was seen only a few times. V usage is TRBV29-1 and J usage is TRBJ1-1, with D unresolved. V was cut by 5 bases and J by 2 bases, with 15 bases left in between. This CDR3 is 14 amino acids long. The V gene's germline CDR1 is SQVTM and CDR2 ANQGSEA. The CDR3 region has the DNA TGCAGCGTTTCCCCGGGCCTCTCTAACACTGAAGCTTTCTTT. Its protein product is CSVSPGLSNTEAFF. Based on the CDR3 plus reference TRBV29-1 and TRBJ1-1, the full variable domain is SAVISQKPSRDICQRGTSLTIQCQVDSQVTMMFWYRQQPGQSLTLIATANQGSEATYESGFVIDKFPISRPNLTFSTLTVSNMSPEDSSIYLCSVSPGLSNTEAFFGQGTRLTVV.

This clonotype was counted between two and nine times. V and J are TRBV3-1 and TRBJ2-5; no firm D call. V dropped 0 bases and J dropped 2 bases, with 13 bases sitting between them. The CDR3 is made up of 16 amino acids. Germline V gene data show CDR1 as LGHDT and CDR2 as YNNKEL (reference sequence). In DNA, the CDR3 is TGTGCCAGCAGCCAAGACGGCGGCGGATATCAAGAGACCCAGTACTTC. Protein sequence: CASSQDGGGYQETQYF.

This clonotype came up many times. The chain carries TRBV10-2 and TRBJ2-7; TRBD2 agrees at 7 bases. Germline loops: CDR1 WSHSY, CDR2 SAAADI. CDR3 size: 15 residues. After removal of 3 bases from V and 2 bases from J, the junction contained 7 bases not matched to a gene. The CDR3 sequence is CASSEGQGGPYEQYF. In nucleotides, the CDR3 is TGCGCCAGCAGTGAAGGCCAGGGAGGGCCCTACGAGCAGTACTTC.

This clonotype was picked up many times. The V call is TRBV5-1, the J call TRBJ2-1, with D tentatively TRBD1 or TRBD2 (5 bases each). The length of the CDR3 is 13 residues. V was cut by 0 bases and J by 5 bases, with 6 bases left in between. Germline CDR1 reads SGHRS; CDR2 reads YFSETQ. The CDR3 region has the DNA TGCGCCAGCAGCTTGGGAGGGGACAATGAGCAGTTCTTC. Protein sequence: CASSLGGDNEQFF. The whole variable domain, remainder taken from reference TRBV5-1 and TRBJ2-1, is KAGVTQTPRYLIKTRGQQVTLSCSPISGHRSVSWYQQTPGQGLQFLFEYFSETQRNKGNFPGRFSGRQFSNSRSEMNVSTLELGDSALYLCASSLGGDNEQFFGPGTRLTVL.

CDR3 region: CAWSVTDFQPQHF. The CDR3 DNA reads as TGTGCCTGGAGTGTCACGGACTTCCAGCCCCAGCATTTT. The rearrangement uses TRBV30 and TRBJ1-5; D is unclear. Germline-derived CDR1 and CDR2 are GTSNPN and SVGIG (reference sequence). This CDR3 region has 13 residues. Trimming stripped 0 bases from V and 7 bases from J, with 10 bases between.

The J gene is TRBJ2-5, the V gene TRBV6-6; the D gene is possibly TRBD1 (6 bases). The CDR3 spans 15 residues. The V end lost 4 bases, the J end lost 6 bases, and 18 bases lay between the germline ends. Germline CDR1 is MNHNY and CDR2 is SVGAGI (reference sequence). CDR3 coding DNA: TGTGCCAGCAGTTCCCCTCTATTCGGACAGAAGACCCAGTACTTC. This gives the protein CASSSPLFGQKTQYF.

The V gene is TRBV6-2 or TRBV6-3, the J gene TRBJ2-5; TRBD1 might be the D (6 bases). The CDR3 extends over 16 amino acids. Germline V gene lookup returns CDR1 MNHEY and CDR2 SVGEGT. Between the trimmed V and J ends, which lost 1 base and 2 bases, there was a span of 14 bases. The CDR3 coding sequence is TGTGCCAGCAGTTACTTCGGTTCAGGACAGCAAGAGACCCAGTACTTC. Translated, it gives CASSYFGSGQQETQYF.